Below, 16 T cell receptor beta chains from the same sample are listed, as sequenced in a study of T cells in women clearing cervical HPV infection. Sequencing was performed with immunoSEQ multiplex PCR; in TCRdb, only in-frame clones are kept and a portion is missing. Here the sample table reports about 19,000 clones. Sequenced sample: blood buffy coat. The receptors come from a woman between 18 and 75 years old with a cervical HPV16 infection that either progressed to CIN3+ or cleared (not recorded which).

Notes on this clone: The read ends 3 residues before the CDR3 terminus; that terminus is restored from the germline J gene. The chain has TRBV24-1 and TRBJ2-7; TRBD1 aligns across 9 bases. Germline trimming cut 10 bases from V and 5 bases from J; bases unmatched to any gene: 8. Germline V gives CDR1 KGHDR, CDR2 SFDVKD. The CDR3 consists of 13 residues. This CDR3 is CATGQGPGDEQYF. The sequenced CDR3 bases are TGTGCCACAGGACAGGGGCCGGGGGACGAG.

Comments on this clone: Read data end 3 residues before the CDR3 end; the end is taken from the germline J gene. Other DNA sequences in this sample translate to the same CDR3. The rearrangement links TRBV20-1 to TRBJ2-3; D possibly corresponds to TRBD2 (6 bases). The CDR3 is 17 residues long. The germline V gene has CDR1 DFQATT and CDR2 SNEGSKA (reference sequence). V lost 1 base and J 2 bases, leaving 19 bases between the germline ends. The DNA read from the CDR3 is TGCAGTGCTAGAGTCCTGATGACTAGTGAATACACAGATACG. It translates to CSARVLMTSEYTDT. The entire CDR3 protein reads CSARVLMTSEYTDTQYF.

The CDR3 DNA, read in part, is TGTGCCAGCAGCTTAGCGGGGGGAGGAGCAGATACG. It is translated as CASSLAGGGADT. The full CDR3 reads CASSLAGGGADTQYF. V usage is TRBV7-2 and J usage is TRBJ2-3; TRBD2 might be the D (6 bases). The missing CDR3 end, 3 residues past where the read stops, is filled in from the germline J gene. V was pared by 0 bases and J by 4 bases, with 11 bases between. The CDR3 runs to 15 residues. CDR1 and CDR2 from the germline V gene are SGHTA and FQGNSA.

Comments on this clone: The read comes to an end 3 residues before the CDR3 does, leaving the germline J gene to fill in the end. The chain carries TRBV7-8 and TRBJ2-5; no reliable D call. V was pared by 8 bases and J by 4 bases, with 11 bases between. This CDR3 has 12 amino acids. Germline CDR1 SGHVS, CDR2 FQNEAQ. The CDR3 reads CASFAEGETQYF. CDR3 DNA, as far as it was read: TGTGCCAGCTTCGCGGAAGGAGAGACC.

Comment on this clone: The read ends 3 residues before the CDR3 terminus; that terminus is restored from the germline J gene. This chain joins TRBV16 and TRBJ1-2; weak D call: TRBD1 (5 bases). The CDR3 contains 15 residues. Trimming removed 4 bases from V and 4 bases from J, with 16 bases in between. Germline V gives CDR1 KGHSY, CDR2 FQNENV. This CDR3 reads CASSPQLTGTYGYTF. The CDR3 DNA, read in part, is TGTGCCAGCAGCCCTCAACTTACAGGTACCTATGGC. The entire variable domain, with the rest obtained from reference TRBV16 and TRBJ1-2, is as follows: GEEVAQTPKHLVRGEGQKAKLYCAPIKGHSYVFWYQQVLKNEFKFLISFQNENVFDETGMPKERFSAKCLPNSPCSLEIQATKLEDSAVYFCASSPQLTGTYGYTFGSGTRLTVV.

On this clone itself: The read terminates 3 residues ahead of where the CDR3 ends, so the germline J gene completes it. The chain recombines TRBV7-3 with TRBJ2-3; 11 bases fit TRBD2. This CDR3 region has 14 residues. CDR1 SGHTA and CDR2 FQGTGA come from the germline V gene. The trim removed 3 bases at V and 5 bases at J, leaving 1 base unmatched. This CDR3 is CASSFGTSGDTQYF. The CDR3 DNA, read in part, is TGTGCCAGCAGCTTCGGGACTAGCGGAGATACG.

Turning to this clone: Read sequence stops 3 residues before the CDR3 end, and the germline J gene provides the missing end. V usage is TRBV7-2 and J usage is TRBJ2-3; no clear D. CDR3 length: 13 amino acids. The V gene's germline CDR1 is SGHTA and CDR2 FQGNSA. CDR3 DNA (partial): TGTGCCATCGGTGAAGAGATCCCAGCGACG. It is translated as CAIGEEIPAT. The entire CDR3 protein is CAIGEEIPATQYF.

The chain's CDR3 is CASSLVQGEQFF. The DNA read from the CDR3 is TGTGCCAGCAGTTTAGTTCAGGGTGAG. The rearrangement uses TRBV12-3 or TRBV12-4 and TRBJ2-1; a possible D gene is TRBD1 (5 bases). The DNA ends 3 residues before the CDR3 does, and the rest of the CDR3 is filled in from the germline J gene. Trimming removed 1 base from V and 9 bases from J, with 7 bases in between. This CDR3 has 12 residues.

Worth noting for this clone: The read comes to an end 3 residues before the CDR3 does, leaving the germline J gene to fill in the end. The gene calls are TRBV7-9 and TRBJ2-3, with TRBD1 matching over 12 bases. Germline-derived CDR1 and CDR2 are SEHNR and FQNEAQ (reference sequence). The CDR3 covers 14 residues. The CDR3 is CASSRDRGPLAQYF. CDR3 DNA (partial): TGTGCCAGCAGCCGGGACAGGGGGCCCCTGGCG.

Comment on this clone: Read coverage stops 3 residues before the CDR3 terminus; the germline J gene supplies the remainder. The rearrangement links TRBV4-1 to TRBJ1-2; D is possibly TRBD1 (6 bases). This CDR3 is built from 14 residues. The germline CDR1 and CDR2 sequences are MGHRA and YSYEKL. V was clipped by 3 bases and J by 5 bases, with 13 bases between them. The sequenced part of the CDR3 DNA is TGCGCCAGCAGCCAGATAACAGGGCAGTATGGC. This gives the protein CASSQITGQYG. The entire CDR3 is CASSQITGQYGYTF.

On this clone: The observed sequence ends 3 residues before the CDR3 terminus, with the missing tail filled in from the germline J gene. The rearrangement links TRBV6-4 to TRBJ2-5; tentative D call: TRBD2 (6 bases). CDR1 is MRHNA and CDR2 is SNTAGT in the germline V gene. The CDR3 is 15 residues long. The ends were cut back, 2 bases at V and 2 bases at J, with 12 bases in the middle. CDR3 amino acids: CASSDVEGLQETQYF. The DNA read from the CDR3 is TGTGCCAGCAGTGACGTCGAAGGACTACAAGAGACC.

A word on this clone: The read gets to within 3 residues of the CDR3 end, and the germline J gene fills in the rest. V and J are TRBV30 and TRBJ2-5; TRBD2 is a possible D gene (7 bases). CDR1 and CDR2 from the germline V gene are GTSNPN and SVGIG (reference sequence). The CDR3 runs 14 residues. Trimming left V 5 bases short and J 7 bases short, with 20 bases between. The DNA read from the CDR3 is TGTGCCTGGGAAATCGCGGGGGCGGGCGGGACC. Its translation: CAWEIAGAGGT. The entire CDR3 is CAWEIAGAGGTQYF.

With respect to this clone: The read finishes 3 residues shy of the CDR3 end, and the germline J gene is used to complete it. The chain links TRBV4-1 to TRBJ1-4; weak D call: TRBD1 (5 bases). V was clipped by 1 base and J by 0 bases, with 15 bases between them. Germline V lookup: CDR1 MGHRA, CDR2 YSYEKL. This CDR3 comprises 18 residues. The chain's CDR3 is CASSQVGRWGATNEKLFF. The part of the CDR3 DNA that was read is TGCGCCAGCAGCCAAGTAGGCAGGTGGGGGGCAACTAATGAAAAA.

Incomplete CDR3 DNA: TGTGCCTGGTCCACCACTAGCACAGATACG. Translation: CAWSTTSTDT. The CDR3 in full is CAWSTTSTDTQYF. V and J are TRBV30 and TRBJ2-3; unclear D gene. The missing CDR3 end, 3 residues past where the read stops, is filled in from the germline J gene. This CDR3 spans 13 amino acids. Trimming stripped 5 bases from V and 0 bases from J, with 9 bases between. In germline, CDR1 is GTSNPN, CDR2 SVGIG (reference sequence). The variable domain in full, completed from reference TRBV30 and TRBJ2-3, reads SQTIHQWPATLVQPVGSPLSLECTVEGTSNPNLYWYRQAAGRGLQLLFYSVGIGQISSEVPQNLSASRPQDRQFILSSKKLLLSDSGFYLCAWSTTSTDTQYFGPGTRLTVL.

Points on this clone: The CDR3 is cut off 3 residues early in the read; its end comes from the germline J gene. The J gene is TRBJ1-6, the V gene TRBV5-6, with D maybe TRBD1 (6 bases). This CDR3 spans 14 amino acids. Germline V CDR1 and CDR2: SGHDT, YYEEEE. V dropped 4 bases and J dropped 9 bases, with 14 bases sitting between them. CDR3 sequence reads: CASSPQGMPSPLHF. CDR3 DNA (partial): TGTGCCAGCAGCCCACAGGGCATGCCTTCACCC.

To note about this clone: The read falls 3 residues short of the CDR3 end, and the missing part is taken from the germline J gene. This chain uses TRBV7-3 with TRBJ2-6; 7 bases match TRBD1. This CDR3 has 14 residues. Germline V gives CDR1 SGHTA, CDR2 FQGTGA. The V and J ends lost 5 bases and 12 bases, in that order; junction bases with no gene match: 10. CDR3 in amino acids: CASSPGTASPVLTF. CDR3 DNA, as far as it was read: TGTGCCAGCAGCCCTGGGACAGCTAGCCCCGTC. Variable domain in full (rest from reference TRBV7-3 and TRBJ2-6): GAGVSQTPSNKVTEKGKYVELRCDPISGHTALYWYRQSLGQGPEFLIYFQGTGAADDSGLPNDRFFAVRPEGSVSTLKIQRTERGDSAVYLCASSPGTASPVLTFGAGSRLTVL.